This TCR beta chain was sequenced during a study of T cell repertoires in cytomegalovirus infection. There are many counts of this clonotype. Its target is unknown. This CDR3 has 12 residues. V was cut by 1 base and J by 14 bases, with 13 bases left in between. CDR1 and CDR2 from the germline V gene are SGHTA and FQGNSA. General study results and limits: What dominated the ex vivo response were HLA-C-restricted CMV-specific TCR beta clonotypes. Pooled public TCR beta family frequency picked out CMV carriers with the relevant HLA.

MiXCR was run by TCRdb on the reads, yielding one entry per CDR3 protein. The sample has about 300,000 distinct CDR3 sequences; roughly 24% are singletons. The source of this sequence is a human donor in good health (CMV status not recorded). Some clones in this sample may be carry-over from other donors' samples. The material sequenced was PBMCs. The chain uses TRBV7-2 and TRBJ2-3, with no clear D. CDR3 protein: CASSLGSEAPYF. The CDR3 DNA is TGTGCCAGCAGCTTAGGATCCGAGGCTCCGTATTTT. The full variable domain, with the rest looked up from reference TRBV7-2 and TRBJ2-3, is GAGVSQSPSNKVTEKGKDVELRCDPISGHTALYWYRQSLGQGLEFLIYFQGNSAPDKSGLPSDRFSAERTGGSVSTLTIQRTQQEDSAVYLCASSLGSEAPYFGPGTRLTVL.